This entry concerns a single T cell receptor (beta chain). The antigen remains unidentified. The data are from a study of T-cell memory formation after mild COVID-19. About the research overall: Across donors, TCR clusters were largely donor specific.

TCRdb analysed the 5' RACE reads with MiXCR anew, one entry per CDR3 protein. The data hold 110,000 or so distinct CDR3 sequences, with 15% to 20% observed a single time. This CDR3 is 12 amino acids long. Trimming took 5 bases from V and 7 from J, leaving 11 bases between them. The germline CDR1 and CDR2 sequences are SGHTA and FQGTGA. Whole-study findings and limits: The CD4+ clones that contracted clustered mainly within CM and EM, and the CD8+ clones concentrated in EMRA.

Sequenced: PBMCs or a T cell subset sorted from them (not recorded which). The chain combines TRBV7-3 with TRBJ1-2; D gene uncertain. The receptor was isolated from a young man who had mild COVID-19 (a few samples of this study predate the infection). Cell type and time point are not known. The chain's CDR3 is CASSPDGLGYTF. For the CDR3, the DNA is TGTGCCAGCAGCCCCGACGGGCTTGGCTACACCTTC.